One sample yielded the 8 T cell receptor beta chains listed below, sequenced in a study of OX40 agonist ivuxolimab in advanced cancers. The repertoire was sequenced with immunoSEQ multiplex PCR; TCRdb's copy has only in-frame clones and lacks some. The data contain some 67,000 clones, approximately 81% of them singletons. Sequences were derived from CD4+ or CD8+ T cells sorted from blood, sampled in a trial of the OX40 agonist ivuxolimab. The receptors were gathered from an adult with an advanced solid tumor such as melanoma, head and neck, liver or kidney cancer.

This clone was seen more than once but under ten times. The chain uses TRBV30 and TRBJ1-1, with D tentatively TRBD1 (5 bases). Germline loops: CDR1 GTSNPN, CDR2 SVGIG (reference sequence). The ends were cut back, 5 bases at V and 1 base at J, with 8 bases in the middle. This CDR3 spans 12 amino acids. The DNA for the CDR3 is TGTGCCTGGCTCAGGGAGAACACTGAAGCTTTCTTT. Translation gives CAWLRENTEAFF.

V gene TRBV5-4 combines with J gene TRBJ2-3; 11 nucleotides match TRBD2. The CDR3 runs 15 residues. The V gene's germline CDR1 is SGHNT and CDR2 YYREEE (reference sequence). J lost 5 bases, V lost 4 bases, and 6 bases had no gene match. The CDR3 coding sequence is TGTGCCAGCAGCCCTCTAGCGGGGGGCGGAGATACGCAGTATTTT. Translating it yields CASSPLAGGGDTQYF.

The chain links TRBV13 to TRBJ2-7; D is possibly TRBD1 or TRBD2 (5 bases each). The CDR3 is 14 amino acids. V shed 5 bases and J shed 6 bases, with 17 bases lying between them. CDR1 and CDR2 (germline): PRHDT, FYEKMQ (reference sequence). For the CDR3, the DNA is TGTGCCAGCAGCAGGGGACGCCCTCCGGCCGAGCAGTACTTC. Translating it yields CASSRGRPPAEQYF. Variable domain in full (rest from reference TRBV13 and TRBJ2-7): AAGVIQSPRHLIKEKRETATLKCYPIPRHDTVYWYQQGPGQDPQFLISFYEKMQSDKGSIPDRFSAQQFSDYHSELNMSSLELGDSALYFCASSRGRPPAEQYFGPGTRLTVT.

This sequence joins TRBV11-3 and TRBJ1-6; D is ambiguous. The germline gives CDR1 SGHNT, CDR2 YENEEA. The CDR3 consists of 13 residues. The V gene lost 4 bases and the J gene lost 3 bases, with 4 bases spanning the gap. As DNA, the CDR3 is TGTGCCAGCAGCTCTTTCTATAATTCACCCCTCCACTTT. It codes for CASSSFYNSPLHF.

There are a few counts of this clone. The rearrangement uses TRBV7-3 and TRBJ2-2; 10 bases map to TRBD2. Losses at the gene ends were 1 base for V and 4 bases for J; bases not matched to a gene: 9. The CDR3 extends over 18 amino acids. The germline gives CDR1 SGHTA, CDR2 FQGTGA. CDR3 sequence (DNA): TGTGCCAGCAGCTTAAAGGCTAGCGGGAGCGCGAGCACCGGGGAGCTGTTTTTT. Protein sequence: CASSLKASGSASTGELFF.

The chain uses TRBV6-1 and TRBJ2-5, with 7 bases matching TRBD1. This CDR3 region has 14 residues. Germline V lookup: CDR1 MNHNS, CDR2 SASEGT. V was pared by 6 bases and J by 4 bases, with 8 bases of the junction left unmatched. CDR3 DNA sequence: TGTGCCAGCAGCAGAACCAGGGGGAGAGAGACCCAGTACTTC. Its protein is CASSRTRGRETQYF.

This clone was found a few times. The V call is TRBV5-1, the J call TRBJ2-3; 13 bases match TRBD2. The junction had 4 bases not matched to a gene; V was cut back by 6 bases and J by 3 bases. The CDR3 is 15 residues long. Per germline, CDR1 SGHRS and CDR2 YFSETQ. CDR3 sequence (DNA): TGCGCCAGCACCCGGGGACTAGCGGGGACAGATACGCAGTATTTT. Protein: CASTRGLAGTDTQYF. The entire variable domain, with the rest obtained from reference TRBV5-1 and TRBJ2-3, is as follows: KAGVTQTPRYLIKTRGQQVTLSCSPISGHRSVSWYQQTPGQGLQFLFEYFSETQRNKGNFPGRFSGRQFSNSRSEMNVSTLELGDSALYLCASTRGLAGTDTQYFGPGTRLTVL.

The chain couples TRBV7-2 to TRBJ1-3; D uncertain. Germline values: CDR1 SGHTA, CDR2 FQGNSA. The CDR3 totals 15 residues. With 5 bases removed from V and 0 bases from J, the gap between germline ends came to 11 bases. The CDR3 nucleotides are TGTGCCAGCAGCCCGGCTGGAATCTCTGGAAACACCATATATTTT. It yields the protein CASSPAGISGNTIYF.